Included here is one T cell receptor beta chain sequence, with context. No antigen is known for it. With 7 bases clipped from V and 6 bases from J, the junction kept 14 bases outside the gene matches. This CDR3 contains 17 residues. This entry belongs to a study of regulatory T cells in long-lasting Graves disease. For the study at large: Patients with persistent Graves' disease had over 5 years of antithyroid drugs and persistent TSH receptor antibodies.

General study results and limits: TCR diversity was lower in persistent than newly diagnosed Graves' disease.

Relying on iRepertoire HTBI primers and Arm-PCR of CDR3 regions, the team built TCR beta libraries. A single record per CDR3 protein comes from TCRdb applying MiXCR to the multiplex PCR reads. There are fewer than 400,000 distinct CDR3 sequences in the sample; around 19% occur only once, and approximately 31% lies in the top ten. Time point in this sample: persistent/refractory GD, antithyroid drugs over 5 years with positive TRAb. Scientists built the TCR library using RNA that was extracted from PBMCs. The sequence was collected from a female donor with Graves disease. Here the sequenced sample was peripheral blood mononuclear cells (PBMCs), taken when the disease was refractory, from a patient treated with antithyroid drugs. V is TRBV12-3 or TRBV12-4 and J is TRBJ2-7; TRBD2 matches at 14 bases. The CDR3 DNA reads as TGTGCCAGCAAGACTAGCGGGAGGGCCCGGTTTGGACTCGAGCAGTACTTC. Its translation: CASKTSGRARFGLEQYF.